The clone carrying this T cell receptor (beta chain) has more than one count but fewer than ten. The antigen is not known. The entry originates in a study of human T cells and chemical hapten exposure. Described time point: healthy volunteer bleed at 6 weeks. The study extracted total RNA from unfractionated whole blood. Library preparation tagged each individual cDNA molecule with a unique molecular identifier. In the original processing: TCRs per sample had a median of approximately 88,000 and ranged from 23,224 to 690,600. TCRdb independently ran MiXCR on the RACE reads; one entry per CDR3 protein. None of the V and J calls come from the authors' own analysis; TCRdb made them. The sample lists approximately 81,000 distinct CDR3 sequences; over 6.5% were seen once. The length of the CDR3 is 14 residues. V lost 6 bases to trimming and J lost 5 bases, with 16 bases between them. The study, taken as a whole, reports: High-frequency TCRs, those above 1 in 1000, stayed the same after DPC sensitization.

The chain has TRBV12-3 or TRBV12-4 and TRBJ1-1; unclear D gene. The specimen sequenced was whole blood. The clonotype was recovered from a male donor in good health. Some clones in this sample may be carry-over from other donors' samples. The chain's CDR3 is CASSLVTGWTEAFF. Here the CDR3 DNA reads TGTGCCAGCAGCCTCGTCACGGGTTGGACTGAAGCTTTCTTT.